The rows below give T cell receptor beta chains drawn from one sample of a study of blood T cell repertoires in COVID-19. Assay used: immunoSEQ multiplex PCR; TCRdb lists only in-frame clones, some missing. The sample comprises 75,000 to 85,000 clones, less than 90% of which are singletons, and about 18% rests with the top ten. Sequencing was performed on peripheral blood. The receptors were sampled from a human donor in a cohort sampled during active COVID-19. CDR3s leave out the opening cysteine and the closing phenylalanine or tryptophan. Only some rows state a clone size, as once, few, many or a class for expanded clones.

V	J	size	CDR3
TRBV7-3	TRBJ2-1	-	ASSLNGDTEQF
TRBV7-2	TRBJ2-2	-	ASSLAPNYAGELF
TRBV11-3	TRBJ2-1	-	ASSSSLVGVYNEQF
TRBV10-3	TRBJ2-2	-	ATGGTGGTGELF
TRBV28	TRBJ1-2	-	ASSPLQGTFLRG
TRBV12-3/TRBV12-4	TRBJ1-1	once	ASSLGVNTEAF
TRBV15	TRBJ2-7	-	ATSINLLAGGEQY
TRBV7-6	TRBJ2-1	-	ASSLAAQGVNEQF
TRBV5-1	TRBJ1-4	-	ASSLQGAGANEKLF
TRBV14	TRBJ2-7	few	ASSQVLEQY
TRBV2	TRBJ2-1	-	ASSGGSSYNEQF
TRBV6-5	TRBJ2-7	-	ASSYFGRSYEQY
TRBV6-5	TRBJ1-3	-	ASSYQDGYTIY
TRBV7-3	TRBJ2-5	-	ASSPGAQETQY
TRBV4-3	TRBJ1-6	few	ASSQDPGGNSPLH
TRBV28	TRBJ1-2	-	ASSLGQGAIYGYT
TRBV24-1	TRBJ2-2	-	ATSDLPQWAGDDTGELF
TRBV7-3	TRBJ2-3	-	ASSSTRDSGVGTDTQY
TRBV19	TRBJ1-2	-	ASSILSGGDYGYT
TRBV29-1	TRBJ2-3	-	SVEKGAADTQY
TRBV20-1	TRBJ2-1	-	SASGLAVEQF
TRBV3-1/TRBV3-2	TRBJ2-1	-	ASSQGHNEQF
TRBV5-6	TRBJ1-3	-	ASSLFISGNTIY
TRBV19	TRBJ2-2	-	ASRIAGVNTGELF
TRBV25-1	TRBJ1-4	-	ASKQGGEKLF
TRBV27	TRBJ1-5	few	ASSVRGRQPQH
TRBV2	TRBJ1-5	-	ASSDEGGNQPQH
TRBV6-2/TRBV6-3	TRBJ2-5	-	ASSYSAGGETQY
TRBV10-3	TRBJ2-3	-	AISDGAGGPGTDTQY
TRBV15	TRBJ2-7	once	ATSGLGQGIDEQY
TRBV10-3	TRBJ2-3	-	AIASGRSTDTQY
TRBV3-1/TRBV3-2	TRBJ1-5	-	ASSQAYGFGQPQH
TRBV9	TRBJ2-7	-	ASSADPSSYEQY
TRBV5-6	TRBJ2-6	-	ASSSPGGSGANVLT
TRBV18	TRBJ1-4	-	ASSPPGQGNRVGEKLF